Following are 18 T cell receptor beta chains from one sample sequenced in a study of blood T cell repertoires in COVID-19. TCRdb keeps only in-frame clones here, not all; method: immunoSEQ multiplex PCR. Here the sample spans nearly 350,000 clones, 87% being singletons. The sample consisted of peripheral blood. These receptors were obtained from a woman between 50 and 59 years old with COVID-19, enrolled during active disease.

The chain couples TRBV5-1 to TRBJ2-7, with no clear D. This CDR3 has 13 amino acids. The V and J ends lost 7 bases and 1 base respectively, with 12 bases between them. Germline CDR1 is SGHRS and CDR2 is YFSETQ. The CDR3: CASLNDNSYEQYF. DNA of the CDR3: TGCGCCAGCCTAAACGACAATTCCTACGAGCAGTACTTC.

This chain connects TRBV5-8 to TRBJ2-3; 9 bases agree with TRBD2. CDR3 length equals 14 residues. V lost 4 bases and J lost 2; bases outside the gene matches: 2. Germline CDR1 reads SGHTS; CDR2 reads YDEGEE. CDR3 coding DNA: TGTGCCAGCAGCGGCGGGAGGGCCACAGATACGCAGTATTTT. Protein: CASSGGRATDTQYF.

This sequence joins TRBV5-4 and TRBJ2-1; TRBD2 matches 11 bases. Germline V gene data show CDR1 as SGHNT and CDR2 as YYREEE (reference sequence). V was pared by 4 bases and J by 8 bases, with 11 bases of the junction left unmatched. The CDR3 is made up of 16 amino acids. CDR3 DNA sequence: TGTGCCAGCAGCGGGATTAGCGGGAGGGCCCAGTATGAGCAGTTCTTC. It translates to CASSGISGRAQYEQFF.

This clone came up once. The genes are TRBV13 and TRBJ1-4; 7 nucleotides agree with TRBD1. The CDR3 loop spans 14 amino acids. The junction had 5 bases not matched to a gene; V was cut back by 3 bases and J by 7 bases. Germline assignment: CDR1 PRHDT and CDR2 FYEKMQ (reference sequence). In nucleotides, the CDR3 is TGTGCCAGCAGCTTGGGACAGCGGTTTGAAAAACTGTTTTTT. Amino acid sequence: CASSLGQRFEKLFF. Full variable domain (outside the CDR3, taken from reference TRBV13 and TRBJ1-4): AAGVIQSPRHLIKEKRETATLKCYPIPRHDTVYWYQQGPGQDPQFLISFYEKMQSDKGSIPDRFSAQQFSDYHSELNMSSLELGDSALYFCASSLGQRFEKLFFGSGTQLSVL.

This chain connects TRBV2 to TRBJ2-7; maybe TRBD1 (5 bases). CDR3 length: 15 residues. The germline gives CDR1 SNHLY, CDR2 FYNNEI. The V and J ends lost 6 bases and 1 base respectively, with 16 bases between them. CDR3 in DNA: TGTGCCAGCAGCCCTATGAGAAGGGGTTCCTACGAGCAGTACTTC. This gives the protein CASSPMRRGSYEQYF.

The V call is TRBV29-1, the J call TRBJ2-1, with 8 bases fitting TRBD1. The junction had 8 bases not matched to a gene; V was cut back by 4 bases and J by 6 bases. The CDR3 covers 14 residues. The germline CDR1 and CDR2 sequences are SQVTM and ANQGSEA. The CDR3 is CSVARTGFFNEQFF. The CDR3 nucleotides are TGCAGCGTTGCCCGGACAGGGTTTTTCAATGAGCAGTTCTTC.

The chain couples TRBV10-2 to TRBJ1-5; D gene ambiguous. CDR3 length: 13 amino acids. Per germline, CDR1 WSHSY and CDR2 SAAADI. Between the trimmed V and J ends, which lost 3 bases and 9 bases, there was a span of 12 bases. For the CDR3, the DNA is TGCGCCAGCAGTGACGCGGGGTCGGGGCCCCAGCATTTT. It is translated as CASSDAGSGPQHF.

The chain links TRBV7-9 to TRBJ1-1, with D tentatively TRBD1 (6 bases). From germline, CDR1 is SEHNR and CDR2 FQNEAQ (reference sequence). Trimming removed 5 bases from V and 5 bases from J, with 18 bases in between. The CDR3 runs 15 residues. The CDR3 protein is CASSLIQGGWTEAFF. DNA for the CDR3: TGTGCCAGCAGCCTCATACAGGGCGGTTGGACTGAAGCTTTCTTT.

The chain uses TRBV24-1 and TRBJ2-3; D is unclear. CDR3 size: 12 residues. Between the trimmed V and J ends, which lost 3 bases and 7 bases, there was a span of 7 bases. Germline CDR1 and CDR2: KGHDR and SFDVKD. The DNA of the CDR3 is TGTGCCACCAGTGATCGCACTAATACGCAGTATTTT. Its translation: CATSDRTNTQYF.

CDR3 coding DNA: TGTGCCAGTAGTTCACAAAATTACAATGAGCAGTTCTTC. Amino acid sequence: CASSSQNYNEQFF. The rearrangement links TRBV19 to TRBJ2-1; D gene ambiguous. This CDR3 is built from 13 residues. The germline V gene encodes CDR1 LNHDA and CDR2 SQIVND (reference sequence). Trimming removed 5 bases from V and 4 bases from J, with 9 bases in between.

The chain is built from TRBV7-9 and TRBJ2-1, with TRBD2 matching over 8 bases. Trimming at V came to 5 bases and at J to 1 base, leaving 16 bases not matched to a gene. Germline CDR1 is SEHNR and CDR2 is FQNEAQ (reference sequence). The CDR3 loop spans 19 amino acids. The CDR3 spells CASSPKPGLGGKSYNEQFF. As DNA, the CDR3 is TGTGCCAGCAGCCCTAAACCGGGACTAGGAGGGAAATCCTACAATGAGCAGTTCTTC.

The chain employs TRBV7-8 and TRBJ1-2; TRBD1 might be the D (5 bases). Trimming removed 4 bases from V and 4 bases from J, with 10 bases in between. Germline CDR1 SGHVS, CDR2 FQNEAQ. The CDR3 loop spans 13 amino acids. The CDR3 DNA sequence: TGTGCCAGCAGCTCGCGGGGGTCCTATGGCTACACCTTC. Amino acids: CASSSRGSYGYTF.

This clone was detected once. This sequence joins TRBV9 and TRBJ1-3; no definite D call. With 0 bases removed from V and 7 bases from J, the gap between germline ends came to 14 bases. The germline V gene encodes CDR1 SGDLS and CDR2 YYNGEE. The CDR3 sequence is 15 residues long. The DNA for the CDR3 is TGTGCCAGCAGCGTAGGTGACACGTCCTGGAACACCATATATTTT. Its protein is CASSVGDTSWNTIYF.

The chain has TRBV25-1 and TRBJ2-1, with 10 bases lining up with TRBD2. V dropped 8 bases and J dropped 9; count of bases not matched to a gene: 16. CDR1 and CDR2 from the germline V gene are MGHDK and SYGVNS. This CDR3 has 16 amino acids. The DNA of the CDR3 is TGTGCCAGCGTCGAGGGTTGGGGACTAGCGAGTGGTGAGCAGTTCTTC. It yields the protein CASVEGWGLASGEQFF.

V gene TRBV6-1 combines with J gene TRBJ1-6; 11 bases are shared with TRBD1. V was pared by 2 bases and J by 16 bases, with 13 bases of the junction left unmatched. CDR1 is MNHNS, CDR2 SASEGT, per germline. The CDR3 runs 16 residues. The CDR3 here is CASSERGGTGGDDLHF. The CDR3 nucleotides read TGTGCCAGCAGTGAACGAGGTGGGACAGGGGGGGATGATCTCCACTTT.

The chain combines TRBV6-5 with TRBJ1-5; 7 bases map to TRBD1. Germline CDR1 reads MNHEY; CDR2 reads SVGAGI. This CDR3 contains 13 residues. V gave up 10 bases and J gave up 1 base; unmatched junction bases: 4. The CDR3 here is CATTGSSNQPQHF. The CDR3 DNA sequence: TGTGCCACGACAGGGTCCAGCAATCAGCCCCAGCATTTT.

CDR3 coding DNA: TGCGCCAGCAGCTTGGAATACTCAGGGGGTGAAGCTTTCTTT. Its translation is CASSLEYSGGEAFF. This chain joins TRBV5-1 and TRBJ1-1; 7 bases map to TRBD1. The CDR3 contains 14 residues. Germline V gives CDR1 SGHRS, CDR2 YFSETQ. The V gene end was trimmed by 0 bases and the J gene end by 7 bases; junction bases not matched to a gene: 6.

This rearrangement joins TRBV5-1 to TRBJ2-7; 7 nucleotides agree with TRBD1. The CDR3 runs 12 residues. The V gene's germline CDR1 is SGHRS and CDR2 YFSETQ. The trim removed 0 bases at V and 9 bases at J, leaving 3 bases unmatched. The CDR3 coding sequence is TGCGCCAGCAGCTTGGACAGGGGCGCGCAGTACTTC. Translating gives CASSLDRGAQYF.